The T cell receptor beta chain described here comes from a study of T cell changes during pregnancy in multiple sclerosis. Profiling relied on immunoSEQ multiplex PCR, and the TCRdb table lists in-frame clones only, not all of them. Among about 68,000 clones listed, just under 95% were seen once. There are 16 residues in the CDR3. The V gene's germline CDR1 is KGHSH and CDR2 LQKENI. The V gene end was trimmed by 3 bases and the J gene end by 8 bases; junction bases not matched to a gene: 11. V gene TRBV18 combines with J gene TRBJ1-2, with 11 bases aligning to TRBD1. Sequences were derived from peripheral blood, sampled after pregnancy. The source of this sequence is a female donor in good health, enrolled as a control in a pregnancy study. The CDR3 coding sequence is TGTGCCAGCTCACCCCAAAGAGGACAGGGGGCTTTAGGCTACACCTTC. Its translation is CASSPQRGQGALGYTF.